Listed below are T cell receptor beta chains from one sample, sequenced in a study of blood T cell repertoires in COVID-19. Measured with immunoSEQ multiplex PCR; TCRdb has only the in-frame clones, and not every one. This table has around 300,000 clones, around 90% appearing once. The sample comprised peripheral blood. These receptors all stem from a man aged 18 to 29 with active or convalescent COVID-19. The CDR3 runs from the conserved cysteine through the conserved F or W. The D gene is left open where the match is weak. Clone size appears in some rows only: once, few, many, or a class for an expanded clone.

d_call,v_call,j_call,clone_size,cdr3_nt,cdr3_aa
NA,TRBV6-5,TRBJ1-1,NA,TGTGCCAGCAGAACTACCAGATCTCGGAACACTGAAGCTTTCTTT,CASRTTRSRNTEAFF
NA,TRBV5-4,TRBJ2-5,NA,TGTGCCAGCTCCGGGCTGGGTCGAGGGGAGACCCAGTACTTC,CASSGLGRGETQYF
TRBD1,TRBV2,TRBJ1-6,NA,TGTGCCAGCAGTGAACGGGGGACAGGGACAAATTCACCCCTCCACTTT,CASSERGTGTNSPLHF
NA,TRBV9,TRBJ2-7,NA,TGTGCCAGCAGCGTAGGGTCCTCTAGGTGGTACGAGCAGTACTTC,CASSVGSSRWYEQYF
NA,TRBV6-4,TRBJ2-3,NA,TGTGCCAGCAGTGACAAGGGGGGGAGCACAGATACGCAGTATTTT,CASSDKGGSTDTQYF
TRBD2,TRBV18,TRBJ2-2,NA,TGTGCCAGCTCACCGGCGGGGGGCCCTGACACCGGGGAGCTGTTTTTT,CASSPAGGPDTGELFF
NA,TRBV4-1,TRBJ1-1,NA,TGCGCCAGCAGCCAAGAACGTCTAGGCCTGCCGGGTTCTGAAGCTTTCTTT,CASSQERLGLPGSEAFF
TRBD1,TRBV5-4,TRBJ1-2,NA,TGTGCCAGCAGCATAGACCCGCCTTTTGGGACAGGGAGTGGCTACACCTTC,CASSIDPPFGTGSGYTF
TRBD2,TRBV7-9,TRBJ2-5,NA,TGTGCCAGCAGCTTAGCTAGCGGGGGGCTCCAAGAGACCCAGTACTTC,CASSLASGGLQETQYF
NA,TRBV10-3,TRBJ2-1,NA,TGTGCCAGCCATGGGGGGGCGGATGAGCAGTTCTTC,CASHGGADEQFF
TRBD1,TRBV24-1,TRBJ1-2,once,TGTGCCACCAGTGATCAGGGACAGAACTATGGCTACACCTTC,CATSDQGQNYGYTF
TRBD1,TRBV5-1,TRBJ1-5,NA,TGCGCCAGCAGTTTGACGACAGGGTTCGGGCAACCCCAGCATTTT,CASSLTTGFGQPQHF
NA,TRBV11-2,TRBJ1-5,NA,TGTGCCAGCAGCTTAGCCGGCGGGCGCAATCAGCCCCAGCATTTT,CASSLAGGRNQPQHF
NA,TRBV12-3/TRBV12-4,TRBJ1-5,NA,TGTGCCAGCAGCCTCGGGGGTATTCAGCCCCAGCATTTT,CASSLGGIQPQHF
NA,TRBV3-1/TRBV3-2,TRBJ1-5,NA,TGTGCCAGCAGCCAAGAAGGTCGGGCCCAGCATTTT,CASSQEGRAQHF
TRBD1,TRBV5-1,TRBJ2-7,NA,TGCGCCAGCAGCTTGGCCCCAGGGGGCGAGCCCCCCTACGAGCAGTACTTC,CASSLAPGGEPPYEQYF
NA,TRBV27,TRBJ2-7,NA,TGTGCCAGCAGTCCACAGATTTGGTACGAGCAGTACTTC,CASSPQIWYEQYF
TRBD1,TRBV2,TRBJ1-5,few,TGTGCCAGCAGCCGGGACAGTAATCAGCCCCAGCATTTT,CASSRDSNQPQHF
TRBD2,TRBV2,TRBJ2-3,NA,TGTGCCAGCAGTGACATAAAGATAGCGGGGGTCACAGATACGCAGTATTTT,CASSDIKIAGVTDTQYF
TRBD1,TRBV7-9,TRBJ1-1,NA,TGTGCCAGCAGCGTTGGAGGGGGCAGGTCTGAAGCTTTCTTT,CASSVGGGRSEAFF
NA,TRBV5-1,TRBJ2-7,NA,TGCGCCAGCAGCTTAACAGGGTCACACGAGCAGTACTTC,CASSLTGSHEQYF
NA,TRBV5-6,TRBJ2-5,few,TGTGCCAGCAGCTTGGTTAAAGAGACCCAGTACTTC,CASSLVKETQYF
NA,TRBV18,TRBJ1-4,NA,TGTGCCAGCTCACCTAGAGACAGCGGGGGAAAACTGTTTTTT,CASSPRDSGGKLFF
TRBD1,TRBV19,TRBJ2-7,NA,TGTGCCAGTAGCCAGCGGGACAGGGGACGCGAGCAGTACTTC,CASSQRDRGREQYF
TRBD1,TRBV10-3,TRBJ2-2,once,TGTGCCATCAGCTCCGGGACAGGGGAGAACACCGGGGAGCTGTTTTTT,CAISSGTGENTGELFF
TRBD1,TRBV5-5,TRBJ1-2,once,TGTGCCAGCAGCTTGGAGGGGACAGGCGGCTACACCTTC,CASSLEGTGGYTF
NA,TRBV5-1,TRBJ2-7,NA,TGCGCCAGCAGCTTGTGGGACAGCGGGGGTGAGTACGAGCAGTACTTC,CASSLWDSGGEYEQYF
NA,TRBV29-1,TRBJ1-2,NA,TGCAGCGTTGACAGGGCCGGGGGTGGCTACACCTTC,CSVDRAGGGYTF
TRBD1,TRBV24-1,TRBJ1-1,NA,TGTGCCACAATTCAGGGGGCGACTGAAGCTTTCTTT,CATIQGATEAFF
NA,TRBV15,TRBJ2-3,NA,TGTGCCACCAGCAGAGGGGTAGGCAGGGCCGGGGGAGATACGCAGTATTTT,CATSRGVGRAGGDTQYF
NA,TRBV4-3,TRBJ2-7,NA,TGCGCCAGCAGCCCGGAGCAGAGCTCCTACGAGCAGTACTTC,CASSPEQSSYEQYF
NA,TRBV5-6,TRBJ2-7,NA,TGTGCCAGCAGCTTGATGCAGGGGTACGAGCAGTACTTC,CASSLMQGYEQYF
TRBD1,TRBV7-9,TRBJ1-4,once,TGTGCCAGCAGCTTAGGGGGAGGACAGGGCCTGTTTTTT,CASSLGGGQGLFF
NA,TRBV10-3,TRBJ1-2,few,TGTGCCATCAGTGAGTCGGGAAGACAAGGAAGGAGGGGCTACACCTTC,CAISESGRQGRRGYTF
NA,TRBV2,TRBJ2-7,NA,TGTGCCAGCAGTGAGGCGGGACGTGGGGAGCAGTACTTC,CASSEAGRGEQYF
TRBD1,TRBV29-1,TRBJ2-3,NA,TGCAGCGGAACGGGATCGACAGGGGGACCTCAGGATACGCAGTATTTT,CSGTGSTGGPQDTQYF
TRBD2,TRBV4-3,TRBJ2-7,NA,TGCGCCAGCTCCTCGACTAGCGCTAGGGACGAGCAGTACTTC,CASSSTSARDEQYF
NA,TRBV15,TRBJ1-2,NA,TGTGCCACCAGCAGGGCAGGGGCAGTTGGCTACACCTTC,CATSRAGAVGYTF
NA,TRBV18,TRBJ1-2,once,TGTGCCAGCTCACCAGCTACTAACTATGGCTACACCTTC,CASSPATNYGYTF
TRBD1,TRBV6-5,TRBJ1-5,NA,TGTGCCAGCAGTCGGACAGGGGGCGGCAATCAGCCCCAGCATTTT,CASSRTGGGNQPQHF
NA,TRBV6-6,TRBJ2-2,NA,TGTGCCAGCAGATTGACAACGAACACCGGGGAGCTGTTTTTT,CASRLTTNTGELFF
NA,TRBV4-1,TRBJ1-1,NA,TGCGCCAGCAGCCTCGAGGGAGGGGGAAGGGGTGCCGCTTTCTTT,CASSLEGGGRGAAFF